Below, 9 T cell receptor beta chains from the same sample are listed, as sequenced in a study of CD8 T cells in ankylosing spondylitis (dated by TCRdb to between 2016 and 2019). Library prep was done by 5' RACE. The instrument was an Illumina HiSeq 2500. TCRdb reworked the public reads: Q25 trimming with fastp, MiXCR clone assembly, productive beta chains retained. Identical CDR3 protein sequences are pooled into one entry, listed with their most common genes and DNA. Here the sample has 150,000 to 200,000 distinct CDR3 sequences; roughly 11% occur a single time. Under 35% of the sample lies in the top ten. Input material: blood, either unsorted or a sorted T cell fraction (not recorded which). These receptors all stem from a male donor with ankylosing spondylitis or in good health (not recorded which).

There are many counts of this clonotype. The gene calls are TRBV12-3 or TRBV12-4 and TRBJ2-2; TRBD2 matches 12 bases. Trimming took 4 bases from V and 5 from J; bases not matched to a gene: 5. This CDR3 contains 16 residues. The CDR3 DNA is TGTGCCAGCAGTTCGCGGACTAGCGGGAAAACCGGGGAGCTGTTTTTT. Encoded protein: CASSSRTSGKTGELFF.

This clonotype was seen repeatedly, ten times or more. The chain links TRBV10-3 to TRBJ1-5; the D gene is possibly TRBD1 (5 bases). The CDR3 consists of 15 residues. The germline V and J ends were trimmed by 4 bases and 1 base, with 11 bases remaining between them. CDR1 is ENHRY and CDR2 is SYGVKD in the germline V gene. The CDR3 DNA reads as TGTGCCATCAGTGGCGGGGGAGCGAGCAATCAGCCCCAGCATTTT. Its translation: CAISGGGASNQPQHF.

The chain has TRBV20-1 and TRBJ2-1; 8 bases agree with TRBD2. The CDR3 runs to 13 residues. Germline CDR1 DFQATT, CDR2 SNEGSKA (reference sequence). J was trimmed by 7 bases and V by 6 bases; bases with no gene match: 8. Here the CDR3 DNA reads TGCAGTGCCTCTGGCGGGGGGTTTAATGAGCAGTTCTTC. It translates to CSASGGGFNEQFF.

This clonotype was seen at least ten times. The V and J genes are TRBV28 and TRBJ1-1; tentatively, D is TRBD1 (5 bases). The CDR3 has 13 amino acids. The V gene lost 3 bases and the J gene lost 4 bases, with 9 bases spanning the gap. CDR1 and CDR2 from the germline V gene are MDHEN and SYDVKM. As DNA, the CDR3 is TGTGCCAGCAGTTTCTCAGGGATCACTGAAGCTTTCTTT. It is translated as CASSFSGITEAFF.

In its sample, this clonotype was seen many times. The CDR3 sequence is CASSAGDGVPNYGYTF. The CDR3 bases are TGCGCCAGCAGCGCGGGGGATGGGGTTCCTAACTATGGCTACACCTTC. The chain couples TRBV5-1 to TRBJ1-2, with D possibly matching TRBD1 (5 bases). Trimming took off 4 bases at V and 0 bases at J, with 16 bases between the two ends. This CDR3 is built from 16 residues. Germline-derived CDR1 and CDR2 are SGHRS and YFSETQ.

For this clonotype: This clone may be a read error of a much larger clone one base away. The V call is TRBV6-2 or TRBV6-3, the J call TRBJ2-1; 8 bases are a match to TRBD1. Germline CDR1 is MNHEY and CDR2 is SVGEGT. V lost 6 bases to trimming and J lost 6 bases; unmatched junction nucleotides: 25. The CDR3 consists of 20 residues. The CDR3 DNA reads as TGTGCCAGCAGGCCAGAAGACAGGGGAACAACCTATTTCAGCCGCAATGAGCAGTTCTTC. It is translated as CASRPEDRGTTYFSRNEQFF.

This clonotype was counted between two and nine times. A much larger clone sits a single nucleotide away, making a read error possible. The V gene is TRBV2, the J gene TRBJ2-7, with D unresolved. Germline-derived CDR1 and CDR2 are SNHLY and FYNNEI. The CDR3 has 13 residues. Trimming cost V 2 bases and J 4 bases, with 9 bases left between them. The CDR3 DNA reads TGTGCCAGCAGTGAACCAGCCCGATACGAGCAGTACTTC. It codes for CASSEPARYEQYF.

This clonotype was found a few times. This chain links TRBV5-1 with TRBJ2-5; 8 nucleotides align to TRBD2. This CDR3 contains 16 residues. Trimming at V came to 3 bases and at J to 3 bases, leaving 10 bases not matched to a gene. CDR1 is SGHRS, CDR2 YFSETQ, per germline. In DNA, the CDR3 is TGCGCCAGCAGCTCCTCGGGAGGGAGTGTTAAAGAGACCCAGTACTTC. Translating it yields CASSSSGGSVKETQYF. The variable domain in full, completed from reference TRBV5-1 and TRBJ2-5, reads KAGVTQTPRYLIKTRGQQVTLSCSPISGHRSVSWYQQTPGQGLQFLFEYFSETQRNKGNFPGRFSGRQFSNSRSEMNVSTLELGDSALYLCASSSSGGSVKETQYFGPGTRLLVL.

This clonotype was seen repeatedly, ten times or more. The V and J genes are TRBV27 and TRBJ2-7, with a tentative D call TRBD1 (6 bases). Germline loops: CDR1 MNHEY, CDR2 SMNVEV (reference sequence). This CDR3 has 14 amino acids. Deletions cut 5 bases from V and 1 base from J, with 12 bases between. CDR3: CASSDDGQSYEQYF. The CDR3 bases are TGTGCCAGCAGTGACGATGGACAGTCCTACGAGCAGTACTTC.